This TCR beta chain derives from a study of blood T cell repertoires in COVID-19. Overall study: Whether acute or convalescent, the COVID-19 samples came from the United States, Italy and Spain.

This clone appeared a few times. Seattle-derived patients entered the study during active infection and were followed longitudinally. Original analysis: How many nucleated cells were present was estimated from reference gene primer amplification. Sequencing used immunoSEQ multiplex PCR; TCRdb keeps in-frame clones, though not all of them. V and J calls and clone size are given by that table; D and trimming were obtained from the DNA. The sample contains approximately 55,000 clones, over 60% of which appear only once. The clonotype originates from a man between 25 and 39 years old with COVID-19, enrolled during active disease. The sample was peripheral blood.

CDR3 region: CASSSRYEQYF. DNA of the CDR3: TGTGCCAGCAGCTCCCGCTACGAGCAGTACTTC. This chain connects TRBV2 to TRBJ2-7, with no clear D. Per germline, CDR1 SNHLY and CDR2 FYNNEI. V was shortened by 6 bases and J by 3 bases, with 6 bases between the two germline ends. This CDR3 contains 11 residues.